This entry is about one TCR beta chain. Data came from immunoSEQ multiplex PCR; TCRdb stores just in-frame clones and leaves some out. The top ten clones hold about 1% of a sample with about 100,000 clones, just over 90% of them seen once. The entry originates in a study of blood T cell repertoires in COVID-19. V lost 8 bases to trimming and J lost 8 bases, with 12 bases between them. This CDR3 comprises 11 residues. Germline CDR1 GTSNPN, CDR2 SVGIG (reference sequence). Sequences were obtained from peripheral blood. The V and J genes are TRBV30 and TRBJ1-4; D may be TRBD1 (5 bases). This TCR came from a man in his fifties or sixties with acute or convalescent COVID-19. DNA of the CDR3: TGTGCCCTCGGACATGACGAAAAACTGTTTTTT. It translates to CALGHDEKLFF. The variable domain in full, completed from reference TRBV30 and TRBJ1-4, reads SQTIHQWPATLVQPVGSPLSLECTVEGTSNPNLYWYRQAAGRGLQLLFYSVGIGQISSEVPQNLSASRPQDRQFILSSKKLLLSDSGFYLCALGHDEKLFFGSGTQLSVL.